In its sample, the clone carrying this T cell receptor (beta chain) was seen a few times. This sample is part of a study of blood T cell repertoires in COVID-19. Seattle patient enrollment occurred during active infection, with longitudinal follow-up thereafter. V lost 0 bases and J 6 bases, leaving 8 bases between the germline ends. Germline loops: CDR1 LGHDT, CDR2 YNNKEL (reference sequence). The CDR3 totals 13 residues. The assay was immunoSEQ multiplex PCR, and TCRdb's table has in-frame clones only and misses some. The sample includes roughly 86,000 clones, approximately 85% of them seen just once.

Sequencing was done on a sample of peripheral blood. The receptor comes from a woman of 80 years or more with COVID-19, enrolled during active disease. V gene TRBV3-1 (or the pseudogene TRBV3-2) combines with J gene TRBJ1-1; a possible D gene is TRBD1 (5 bases). The CDR3 sequence is CASSQEGHAEAFF. CDR3 nucleotides: TGTGCCAGCAGCCAAGAGGGGCACGCTGAAGCTTTCTTT.